This T cell receptor (beta chain) was retrieved from a study of OX40 agonist ivuxolimab in advanced cancers. There are 14 residues in the CDR3. The germline CDR1 and CDR2 sequences are SGHDN and FVKESK. V was pared by 3 bases and J by 0 bases, with 6 bases between. Sequenced by immunoSEQ multiplex PCR; TCRdb stores in-frame clones only, minus some. The sample has some 83,000 clones, approximately 86% seen once. The sequencing used CD4+ or CD8+ T cells sorted from blood, collected in a trial of the OX40 agonist ivuxolimab. The clonotype was recovered from an adult with an advanced solid tumor such as melanoma, head and neck, liver or kidney cancer. The J gene is TRBJ2-1, the V gene TRBV14; D is unclear. The CDR3: CASSHISSYNEQFF. The CDR3 region has the DNA TGTGCCAGCAGCCATATAAGCTCCTACAATGAGCAGTTCTTC.